These T cell receptor beta chains were read from a single sample in a study of vaccination and CD4 T cells after COVID-19. Each CDR3 protein gets one entry after TCRdb re-called the PCR reads with MiXCR. This table holds more than 15,000 distinct CDR3 sequences, 45% to 50% found once. Their antigens are not known. The source material was CD4+ T cells from blood, cultured in vitro, sampled before SARS-CoV-2 vaccination. These receptors were taken from a human donor who had recovered from COVID-19. Each CDR3 is given with its conserved first and last residue. The order of the fields is V gene, clone size, J gene, D gene, CDR3 DNA, CDR3 protein. A D gene is named only where the DNA matches it firmly. Clone sizes are given selectively: once, few, many, or a class where the clone is expanded.

>TRBV6-1|NA|TRBJ2-4|NA
TGTGCCAGCAGTGAAACCTCCGGGAACCTAAACATTCAGTACTTC
CASSETSGNLNIQYF
>TRBV5-5|NA|TRBJ2-2|TRBD2
TGTGCCAGCAGCTTAGCGGGAGGGGCGGGCACCGGGGAGCTGTTTTTT
CASSLAGGAGTGELFF
>TRBV28|NA|TRBJ2-7|TRBD1
TGTGCCAGCAGTTTGGACAGGGGCTACGAGCAGTACTTC
CASSLDRGYEQYF
>TRBV19|NA|TRBJ2-2|NA
TGTGCCAGTAGCCAGGGACGGAACACCGGGGAGCTGTTTTTT
CASSQGRNTGELFF
>TRBV5-1|NA|TRBJ2-3|TRBD2
TGCGCCAGCAGCTTTGAGCGGGAGGTTGCAGATACGCAGTATTTT
CASSFEREVADTQYF
>TRBV6-1|few|TRBJ1-5|NA
TGTGCCAGCAGAGTTCAGGGTGATCAGCCCCAGCATTTT
CASRVQGDQPQHF
>TRBV28|once|TRBJ2-1|NA
TGTGCCAGCATTAATGGTGGCGGCCCCGACAATGAGCAGTTCTTC
CASINGGGPDNEQFF
>TRBV7-2|few|TRBJ2-4|TRBD1
TGTGCCAGCAGCTCACAGGGGTTTGACATTCAGTACTTC
CASSSQGFDIQYF
>TRBV5-4|NA|TRBJ2-5|NA
TGTGCCAGCAGCTTGGTAACAGGTCAAGAGACCCAGTACTTC
CASSLVTGQETQYF
>TRBV2|NA|TRBJ2-7|NA
TGTGCCAGCACCCCCCAGCGAGCCTACGAGCAGTACTTC
CASTPQRAYEQYF
>TRBV7-2|few|TRBJ1-5|NA
TGTGCCAGCAGCTTAGGAGGAGGAAAGAAGGGCAATCAGCCCCAGCATTTT
CASSLGGGKKGNQPQHF
>TRBV7-3|NA|TRBJ1-1|NA
TGTGCCAGCAGCTTAAGTTTCGACACTGAAGCTTTCTTT
CASSLSFDTEAFF
>TRBV6-1|NA|TRBJ1-5|TRBD1
TGTGCCAGCAGTCGGGACAGGGAGGGCAATCAGCCCCAGCATTTT
CASSRDREGNQPQHF
>TRBV6-4|NA|TRBJ2-1|TRBD1
TGTGCCAGCAGTGCCGGGACAGGCTCCTACAATGAGCAGTTCTTC
CASSAGTGSYNEQFF
>TRBV30|NA|TRBJ1-1|NA
TGTGCCTGGGTCATGAACACTGAAGCTTTCTTT
CAWVMNTEAFF
>TRBV7-2|NA|TRBJ2-3|TRBD1
TGTGCCAGCAGCAGAGGGACAGGGTTGGGCACAGATACGCAGTATTTT
CASSRGTGLGTDTQYF
>TRBV10-1|NA|TRBJ2-3|NA
TGCGCCAGCAGTGAGTTAGAAACAGATACGCAGTATTTT
CASSELETDTQYF
>TRBV19|few|TRBJ2-7|TRBD2
TGTGCCAGTAGTAACAGACTAGCGGCAAACTACGAGCAGTACTTC
CASSNRLAANYEQYF
>TRBV7-2|NA|TRBJ2-5|TRBD2
TGTGCCAGCAGCCCCCAACTAGCGGGAGAGACCCAGTACTTC
CASSPQLAGETQYF
>TRBV20-1|once|TRBJ2-5|TRBD2
TGCAGTGCGAGTAATCCGGGACTAGCGGGAATGGAGACCCAGTACTTC
CSASNPGLAGMETQYF
>TRBV7-8|NA|TRBJ1-1|TRBD1
TGTGCCAGCAGCTTAGGGCCAGGGGGACCCCCCGAAGCTTTCTTT
CASSLGPGGPPEAFF
>TRBV6-1|NA|TRBJ1-1|TRBD1
TGTGCCAGCACCCCGACAGGGTTAAGTTCTGAAGCTTTCTTT
CASTPTGLSSEAFF
>TRBV7-3|NA|TRBJ2-1|NA
TGTGCCAGCAGCTTAAGTCAGGGAAGGAGTGAGCAGTTCTTC
CASSLSQGRSEQFF
>TRBV20-1|NA|TRBJ1-6|TRBD1
TGCAGTGCTGGACAGGGGGCGGGAAAGGATTCACCCCTCCACTTT
CSAGQGAGKDSPLHF
>TRBV19|NA|TRBJ2-7|NA
TGTGCCAGTGGCGGGGAGTACGAGCAGTACTTC
CASGGEYEQYF
>TRBV15|few|TRBJ2-3|NA
TGTGCCACCAGCTGGTCCGCAGATACGCAGTATTTT
CATSWSADTQYF
>TRBV6-2/TRBV6-3|NA|TRBJ1-2|NA
TGTGCCAGCAGCCAAAGGAACGATGGCTACACCTTC
CASSQRNDGYTF
>TRBV7-6|NA|TRBJ2-3|NA
TGTGCCAGCAGCTTAGCCTGGGCTAGCACAGATACGCAGTATTTT
CASSLAWASTDTQYF
>TRBV20-1|NA|TRBJ1-6|TRBD1
TGCAGTGCTCTTAAACCGGGACAGGATAATTCACCCCTCCACTTT
CSALKPGQDNSPLHF
>TRBV6-2/TRBV6-3|NA|TRBJ2-7|NA
TGTGCCAGCGGTTCCAGGGTCCGCTCCTACGAGCAGTACTTC
CASGSRVRSYEQYF
>TRBV7-2|few|TRBJ2-5|NA
TGTGCCAGCAGCCCTACCCCCCAAGAGACCCAGTACTTC
CASSPTPQETQYF
>TRBV11-2|NA|TRBJ2-1|TRBD2
TGTGCCAGCTCGTCCGTCGGTAGCGGGGGGTACAATGAGCAGTTCTTC
CASSSVGSGGYNEQFF
>TRBV20-1|NA|TRBJ1-1|NA
TGCAGTGCTAGAAACCCCAGGGGAACTGAAGCTTTCTTT
CSARNPRGTEAFF
>TRBV6-5|few|TRBJ1-2|NA
TGTGCCAGCAGTTCCTCCTCCCCAAGCAACTATGGCTACACCTTC
CASSSSSPSNYGYTF
>TRBV11-2|NA|TRBJ2-7|NA
TGTGCCAGCAGCTTAGATCTAAGGGGCAGCCACGCTTCCTACGAGCAGTACTTC
CASSLDLRGSHASYEQYF
>TRBV7-8|NA|TRBJ2-1|NA
TGTGCCAGCAGCTTAGTAGGTGGGAGCAGTTACAATGAGCAGTTCTTC
CASSLVGGSSYNEQFF
>TRBV19|NA|TRBJ1-1|TRBD1
TGTGCCAGTAGTCATTTTGCCGGCGGGACAGGCATTGTGGGCACTGAAGCTTTCTTT
CASSHFAGGTGIVGTEAFF
>TRBV20-1|once|TRBJ1-4|TRBD1
TGCAGTGCTAGAGACCCGGGACAGTCAAATGAAAAACTGTTTTTT
CSARDPGQSNEKLFF
>TRBV21-1|NA|TRBJ2-3|NA
TGTGCCAGCATAAGGGCCGGGGGCTTCCTGCCAGATACGCAGTATTTT
CASIRAGGFLPDTQYF
>TRBV7-6|NA|TRBJ2-1|TRBD2
TGTGCCAGCAGCTCCCGCAAGGGGTTAGCTAGCGGGAGGGCCAATGAGCAGTTCTTC
CASSSRKGLASGRANEQFF
>TRBV4-2|NA|TRBJ1-1|TRBD1
TGTGCCAGCAGCCAACAGGGGGGGGACACTGAAGCTTTCTTT
CASSQQGGDTEAFF
>TRBV5-8|NA|TRBJ1-2|NA
TGTGCCAGCAGCTTGCCACAGCAACGCGGCACCTTC
CASSLPQQRGTF
>TRBV20-1|few|TRBJ2-3|TRBD1
TGCAGTGCTAGTTCTTCCCAGGGGGTAGATACGCAGTATTTT
CSASSSQGVDTQYF
>TRBV14|NA|TRBJ1-2|NA
TGTGCCAGCAGCCAAGAAGCGGGGATTAACTATGGCTACACCTTC
CASSQEAGINYGYTF
>TRBV20-1|NA|TRBJ2-1|NA
TGCAGTGCTAGAGATCAGACCAACTACAATGAGCAGTTCTTC
CSARDQTNYNEQFF
>TRBV15|few|TRBJ1-1|NA
TGTGCCACCAGCAGAGATCCCAGGGTGAACACTGAAGCTTTCTTT
CATSRDPRVNTEAFF
>TRBV7-9|few|TRBJ1-3|TRBD1
TGTGCCAGCAGCCCAGGGACAGGAGCGGGAAACACCATATATTTT
CASSPGTGAGNTIYF
>TRBV19|NA|TRBJ2-1|TRBD2
TGTGCCAGTAGTTTCGAAGGACTAGCGGGGGGCGATGAGCAGTTCTTC
CASSFEGLAGGDEQFF